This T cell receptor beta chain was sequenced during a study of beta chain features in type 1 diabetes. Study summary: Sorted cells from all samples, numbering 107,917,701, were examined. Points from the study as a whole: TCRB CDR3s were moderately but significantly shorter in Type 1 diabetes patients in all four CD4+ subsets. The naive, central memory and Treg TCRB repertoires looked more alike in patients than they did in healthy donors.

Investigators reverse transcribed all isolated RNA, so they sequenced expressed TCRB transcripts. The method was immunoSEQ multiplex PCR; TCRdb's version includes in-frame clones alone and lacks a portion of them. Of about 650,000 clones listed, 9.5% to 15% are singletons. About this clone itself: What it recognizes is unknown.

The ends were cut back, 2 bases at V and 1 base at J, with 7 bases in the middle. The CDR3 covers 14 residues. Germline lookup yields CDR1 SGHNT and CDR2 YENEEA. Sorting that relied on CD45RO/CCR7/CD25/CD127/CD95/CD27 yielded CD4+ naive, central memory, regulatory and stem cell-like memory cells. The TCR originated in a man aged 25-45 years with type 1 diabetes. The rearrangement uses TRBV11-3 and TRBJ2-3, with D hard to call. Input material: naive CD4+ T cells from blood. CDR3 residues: CASSLMAGTDTQYF. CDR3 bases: TGTGCCAGCAGCTTAATGGCAGGCACAGATACGCAGTATTTT.